These 8 T cell receptor beta chains were all obtained from the same sample, sequenced in a study of shared clonotypes between healthy human individuals. Assay: immunoSEQ multiplex PCR; the TCRdb copy retains only in-frame clones and omits some. The sample lists fewer than 550,000 clones; over 60% were seen once. Sequences were obtained from PBMCs. The receptor set was obtained from a woman between 35 and 50 years old in good health. Some clones in this sample may be carry-over from other donors' samples.

The chain uses TRBV9 and TRBJ2-3, with TRBD2 identical over 7 bases. V trimming: 0 bases; J trimming: 5 bases; junction bases outside the gene matches: 12. Germline V CDR1 and CDR2: SGDLS, YYNGEE. CDR3 length: 17 amino acids. In DNA, the CDR3 is TGTGCCAGCAGCGTAGCCCCAACGGGAGGTTATGGAGATACGCAGTATTTT. It encodes CASSVAPTGGYGDTQYF.

The V and J genes are TRBV29-1 and TRBJ2-3; D not resolved. CDR1 is SQVTM, CDR2 ANQGSEA, per germline. V dropped 2 bases and J dropped 1 base, with 4 bases sitting between them. This CDR3 spans 12 amino acids. The CDR3 loop reads CSVETGTDTQYF. CDR3 nucleotides: TGCAGCGTTGAAACAGGCACAGATACGCAGTATTTT.

This chain joins TRBV29-1 and TRBJ2-1; D unclear. The germline V and J ends were trimmed by 4 bases and 8 bases, with 12 bases remaining between them. This CDR3 contains 12 residues. Germline assignment: CDR1 SQVTM and CDR2 ANQGSEA. The CDR3 DNA follows: TGCAGCGTTGCTAGACCCAACCATGAGCAGTTCTTC. Its protein is CSVARPNHEQFF.

As DNA, the CDR3 is TGTGCCAGCAGCGGGGGGACTAGCGGGAGGGACGGGTCCTACAATGAGCAGTTCTTC. Encoded protein: CASSGGTSGRDGSYNEQFF. The chain carries TRBV9 and TRBJ2-1; 16 nucleotides line up with TRBD2. In germline, CDR1 is SGDLS, CDR2 YYNGEE. There are 19 residues in the CDR3. V lost 3 bases to trimming and J lost 1 base; unmatched junction nucleotides: 7.

V gene TRBV7-9 combines with J gene TRBJ2-4; 8 bases map to TRBD1. Germline values: CDR1 SEHNR, CDR2 FQNEAQ (reference sequence). The CDR3 loop spans 18 amino acids. V gave up 5 bases and J gave up 0 bases; unmatched junction bases: 12. CDR3 DNA: TGTGCCAGCAGCCCCCCTTTGGGACAGGCAGTAGCCAAAAACATTCAGTACTTC. This codes for CASSPPLGQAVAKNIQYF.

This clone was picked up one time. The rearrangement links TRBV19 to TRBJ2-4; 7 bases align to TRBD1. This CDR3 is 15 amino acids long. CDR1 and CDR2 from the germline V gene are LNHDA and SQIVND (reference sequence). Trimming removed 7 bases from V and 5 bases from J; junction bases left unmatched: 11. The CDR3, as DNA: TGTGCCAGTACTAGAGGAGACAGGGTGGAAAACATTCAGTACTTC. Amino acids: CASTRGDRVENIQYF.

This chain connects TRBV9 to TRBJ2-7; 8 bases line up with TRBD2. CDR1 and CDR2 (germline): SGDLS, YYNGEE. The CDR3 is made up of 16 amino acids. V shed 3 bases, J shed 4 bases, and the junction held 12 bases outside the gene matches. The CDR3 loop reads CASSAAGTRGFYEQYF. The DNA for the CDR3 is TGTGCCAGCAGCGCCGCCGGGACTAGAGGGTTTTACGAGCAGTACTTC.

The V call is TRBV2, the J call TRBJ2-7, with TRBD2 matching over 9 bases. The CDR3 spans 15 residues. The germline V gene encodes CDR1 SNHLY and CDR2 FYNNEI. Germline trimming cut 7 bases from V and 6 bases from J; bases unmatched to any gene: 13. CDR3 sequence reads: CASTPGSSGRGEQYF. The CDR3 nucleotides read TGTGCCAGCACTCCCGGTAGTAGCGGGAGAGGCGAGCAGTACTTC.